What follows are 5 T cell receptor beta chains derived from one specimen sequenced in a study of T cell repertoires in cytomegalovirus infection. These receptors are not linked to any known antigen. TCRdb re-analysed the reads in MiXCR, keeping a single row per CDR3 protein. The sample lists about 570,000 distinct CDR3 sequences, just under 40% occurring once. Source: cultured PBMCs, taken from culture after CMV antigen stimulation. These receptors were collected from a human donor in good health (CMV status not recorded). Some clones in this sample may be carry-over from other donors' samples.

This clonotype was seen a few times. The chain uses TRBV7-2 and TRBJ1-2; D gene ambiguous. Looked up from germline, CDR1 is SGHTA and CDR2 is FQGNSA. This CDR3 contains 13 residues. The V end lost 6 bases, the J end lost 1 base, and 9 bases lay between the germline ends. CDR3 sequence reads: CASRVDLNYGYTF. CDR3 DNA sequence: TGTGCCAGCAGAGTCGATCTTAACTATGGCTACACCTTC.

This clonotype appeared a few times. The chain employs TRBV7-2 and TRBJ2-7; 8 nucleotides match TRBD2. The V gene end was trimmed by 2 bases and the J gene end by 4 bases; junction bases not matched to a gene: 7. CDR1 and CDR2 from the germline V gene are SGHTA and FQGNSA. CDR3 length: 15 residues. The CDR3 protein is CASSLSDAGGYEQYF. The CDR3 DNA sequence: TGTGCCAGCAGCTTATCGGATGCGGGGGGTTACGAGCAGTACTTC.

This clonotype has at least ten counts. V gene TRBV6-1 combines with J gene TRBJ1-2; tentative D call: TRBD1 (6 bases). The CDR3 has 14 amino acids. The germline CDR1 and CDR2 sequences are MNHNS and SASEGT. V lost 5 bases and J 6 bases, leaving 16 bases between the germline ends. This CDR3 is CASSSQGGGNGYTF. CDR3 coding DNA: TGTGCCAGCAGTTCACAGGGAGGAGGGAATGGCTACACCTTC.

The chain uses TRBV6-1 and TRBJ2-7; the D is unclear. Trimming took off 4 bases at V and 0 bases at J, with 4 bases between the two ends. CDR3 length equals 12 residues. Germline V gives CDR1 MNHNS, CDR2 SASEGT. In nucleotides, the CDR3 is TGTGCCAGCAGTGGAGCCTCCTACGAGCAGTACTTC. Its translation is CASSGASYEQYF.

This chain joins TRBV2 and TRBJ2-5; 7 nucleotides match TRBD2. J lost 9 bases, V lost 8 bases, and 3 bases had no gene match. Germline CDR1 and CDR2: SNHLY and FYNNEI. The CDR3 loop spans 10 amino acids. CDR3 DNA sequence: TGTGCCAGCGGGGGGGGAGCCCAGTACTTC. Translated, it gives CASGGGAQYF. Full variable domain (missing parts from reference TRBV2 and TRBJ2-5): EPEVTQTPSHQVTQMGQEVILRCVPISNHLYFYWYRQILGQKVEFLVSFYNNEISEKSEIFDDQFSVERPDGSNFTLKIRSTKLEDSAMYFCASGGGAQYFGPGTRLLVL.